This TCR beta chain was recorded in a study of blood T cells in healthy people across ages (dated by TCRdb to about 2015). With respect to the entire study: In model experiments, roughly one uniquely barcoded TCR beta cDNA molecule per two T cells was captured by template switching. The study measured age-related changes in TCR beta repertoire diversity using deep sequencing normalized with unique cDNA molecular identifiers. The donors were split into four age groups: young (average around 16 years), middle-aged (39), aged (more than 60) and long-lived (82). The study analyzed two additional independent replicas of 1 million unique cDNA reads from the same blood draw for two donors, one aged 18 to 30 and one aged 80 or older. Beyond this particular receptor, the publication reports: Estimates of total diversity based on one million sequenced T cells were regarded as lower bounds and as underestimates. Because profiling used bulk unsorted PBMCs, naive and antigen-experienced compartments could not be compared conclusively. Donor CMV infection status was unknown, potentially confounding age-related changes in expanded clonotypes. Observed TCR beta diversity per million T cells fell roughly linearly with age, and a significant reduction was already apparent by age roughly 40. There was a strong correlation between observed TCR beta diversity and the percentage of naive T cells measured by flow cytometry. Compared with the aged group, the long-lived group had more naive CD4+ T cells, fewer expanded clones and increased TCR diversity, a pattern suggesting age selection.

CDR1 and CDR2 are read off the germline V gene as SNHLY and FYNNEI. The CDR3 covers 13 residues, taking in both the cysteine and the phenylalanine. CDR3 DNA is the only sequence kept; it has 39 bases, read in frame from the first base. Library preparation employed 5' RACE. The instrument given in TCRdb is Illumina HiSeq 2500. The second PCR ran for roughly 7 to 12 cycles and used a J-beta primer mix along with a sample-barcoded 5' primer. A template-switch 5' adaptor carrying 12 random nucleotides introduced a unique molecular identifier onto each TCR beta cDNA molecule. Each sample yielded at least 2.5 million CDR3-containing paired-end reads. All of the RNA was converted into first-strand cDNA using the Mint cDNA synthesis kit, with a TRBC-specific oligonucleotide serving as the primer. Following uracil-DNA glycosylase treatment, a first 18-cycle PCR with universal primers M1SS and BC2_uni_R was performed on all cDNA. Under the source paper's analysis protocol: For normalization, 1 million high-quality reads, each with a distinct molecular identifier, were randomly selected from each sample. Instead of being binned into consensus sequences, reads with shared molecular identifiers were discarded. MiTCR, run with a Q25 quality threshold and the strictest error-elimination algorithm, handled CDR3 identification, clonotype clustering and error correction. A nonparametric unseen species model with Euler transformation was used to estimate lower-bound total TCR beta diversity. TCRdb reran the public reads through fastp at Q25 and MiXCR, keeping productive beta chains. Each CDR3 protein gets just one entry, which takes the most common genes and DNA from the rows behind it. TCRdb, not the authors, supplied the V and J calls. Here the sample has 750,000 to 950,000 distinct CDR3 sequences; almost 30% occur a single time. Approximately 10% of the sample rests with the top ten.

The donors were roughly 39 Caucasian individuals from Russia, aged roughly 6 to 90 years, who were systemically healthy. Each donor gave approximately 9.3 milliliters of peripheral blood, collected into EDTA-treated Vacutainer tubes. Ficoll-Paque density-gradient centrifugation was used to isolate PBMCs, with at least 6.5 million per sample. Total RNA, at least 6 micrograms per sample, was extracted from PBMCs with Trizol reagent. For every donor, flow cytometry on a PBMC aliquot measured the percentage of naive CD45RAhigh/CD27high T cells. Note on this clonotype: Its recognized antigen is unknown. This clone may be a read error of a much larger clone one base away.

These same records also appear under a second study, on T cells of mothers and their children. As described in the second report: Donors were nine systemically healthy Caucasian individuals: three mothers and their six children. cDNA synthesis consumed the entire amount of extracted RNA, loaded at approximately 1.5 ug RNA in each 15 ul reaction. Sample barcodes and 2-4 random nucleotides were added via the M1S primer in the second PCR. More than 8 million TCR beta CDR3 reads were obtained from each mother, and some 3.2 million reads were obtained from each child. In both related and unrelated pairs, thymic selection shapes the output of TCR recombination in a similar way, with inherited differences having only a minor effect. Normalized repertoire overlap in related mother-child pairs was always slightly higher than in unrelated mother-child pairs, but the difference was never significant. No persistent microchimeric T cell clones were found, with a detection sensitivity of approximately 95 clones per million clonotypes. In the study, deep NGS was used to compare the TCR beta repertoires of mothers and children, and features distinguishing related mother-child pairs from unrelated individuals were sought. Mothers averaged about 37 +/- 4 years of age and children averaged around 10 +/- 4 years. After adapter ligation with NEBNext reagents, the libraries were sequenced on Illumina HiSeq 2000 with 100+100 nt paired-end reads. Mother and child libraries were prepared a month apart and sequenced in separate runs to prevent cross-contamination. Each donor had between about 500,000 and 2,300,000 distinct TCR beta clonotypes identified. Naive TCR beta clonotypes were estimated from low-frequency clonotypes matched to each donor's FACS-determined naive share, without sorting.

Material: blood. Rearrangement joined TRBV2 to TRBJ2-4; a tentative D match to TRBD1 spans 6 bases. The DNA end lines up better with TRBJ2-7; the J call may be wrong. The TCR comes from a woman between 40 and 50 years old in good health. The DNA is TGTGCCAGCAGGGGGGCGAACCACTACGAGCAGTACTTC. This is translated as CASRGANHYEQYF.